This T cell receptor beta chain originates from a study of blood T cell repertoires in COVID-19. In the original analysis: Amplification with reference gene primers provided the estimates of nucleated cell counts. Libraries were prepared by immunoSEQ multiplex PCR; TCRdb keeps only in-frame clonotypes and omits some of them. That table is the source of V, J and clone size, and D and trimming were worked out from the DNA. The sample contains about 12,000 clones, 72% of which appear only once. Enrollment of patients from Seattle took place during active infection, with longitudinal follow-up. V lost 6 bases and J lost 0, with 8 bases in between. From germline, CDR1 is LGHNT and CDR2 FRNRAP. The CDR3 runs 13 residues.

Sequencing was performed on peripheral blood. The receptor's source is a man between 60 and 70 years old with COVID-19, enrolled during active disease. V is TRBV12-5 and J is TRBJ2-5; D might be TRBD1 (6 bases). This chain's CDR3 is CASGQGDQETQYF. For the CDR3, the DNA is TGTGCTAGTGGACAGGGAGACCAAGAGACCCAGTACTTC.